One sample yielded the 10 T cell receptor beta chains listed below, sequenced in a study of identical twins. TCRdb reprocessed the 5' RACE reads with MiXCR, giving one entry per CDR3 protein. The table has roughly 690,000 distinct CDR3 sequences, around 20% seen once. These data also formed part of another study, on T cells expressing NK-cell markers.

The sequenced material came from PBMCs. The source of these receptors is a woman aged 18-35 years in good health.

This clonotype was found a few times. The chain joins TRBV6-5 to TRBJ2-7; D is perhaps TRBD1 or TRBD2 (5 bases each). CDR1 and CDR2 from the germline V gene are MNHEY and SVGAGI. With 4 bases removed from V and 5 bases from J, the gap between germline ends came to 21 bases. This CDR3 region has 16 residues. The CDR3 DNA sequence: TGTGCCAGCAGTTTCGCCACGGGACGGCATAATCACGAGCAGTACTTC. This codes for CASSFATGRHNHEQYF.

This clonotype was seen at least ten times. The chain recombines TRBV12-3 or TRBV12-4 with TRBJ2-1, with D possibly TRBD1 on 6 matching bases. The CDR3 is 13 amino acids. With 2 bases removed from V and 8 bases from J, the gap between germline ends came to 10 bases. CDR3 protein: CASSLSEGDEQFF. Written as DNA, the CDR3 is TGTGCCAGCAGTTTAAGTGAGGGGGATGAGCAGTTCTTC.

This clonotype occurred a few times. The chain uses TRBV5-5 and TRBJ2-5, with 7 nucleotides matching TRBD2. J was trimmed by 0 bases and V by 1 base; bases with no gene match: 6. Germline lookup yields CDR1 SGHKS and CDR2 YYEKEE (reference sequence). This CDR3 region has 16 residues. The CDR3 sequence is CASSLTPSGYQETQYF. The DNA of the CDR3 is TGTGCCAGCAGCTTGACGCCTAGCGGTTACCAAGAGACCCAGTACTTC.

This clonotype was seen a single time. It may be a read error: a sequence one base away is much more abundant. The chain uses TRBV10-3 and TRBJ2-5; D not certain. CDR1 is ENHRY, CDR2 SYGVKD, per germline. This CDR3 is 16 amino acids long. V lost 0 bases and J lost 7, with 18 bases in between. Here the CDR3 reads CAISESITDMMVTQYF. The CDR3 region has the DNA TGTGCCATCAGTGAGTCGATTACTGATATGATGGTGACCCAGTACTTC.

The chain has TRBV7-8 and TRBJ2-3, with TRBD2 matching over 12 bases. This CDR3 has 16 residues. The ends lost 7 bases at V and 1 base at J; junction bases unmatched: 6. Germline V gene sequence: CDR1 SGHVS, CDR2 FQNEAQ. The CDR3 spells CASTEGLAGRTDTQYF. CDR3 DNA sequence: TGTGCCAGCACCGAAGGACTAGCGGGGCGCACAGATACGCAGTATTTT.

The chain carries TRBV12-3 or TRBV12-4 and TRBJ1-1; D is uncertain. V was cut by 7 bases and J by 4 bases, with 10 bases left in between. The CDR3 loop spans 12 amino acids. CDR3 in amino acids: CASKGTRTEAFF. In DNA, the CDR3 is TGTGCCAGCAAAGGTACGCGCACTGAAGCTTTCTTT.

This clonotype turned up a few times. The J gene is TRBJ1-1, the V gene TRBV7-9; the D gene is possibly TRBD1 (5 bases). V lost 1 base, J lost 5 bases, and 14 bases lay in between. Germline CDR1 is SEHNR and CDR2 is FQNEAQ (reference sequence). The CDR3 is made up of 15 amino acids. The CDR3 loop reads CASSLVRGPRTEAFF. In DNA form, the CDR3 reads TGTGCCAGCAGCTTAGTAAGGGGCCCGAGGACTGAAGCTTTCTTT.

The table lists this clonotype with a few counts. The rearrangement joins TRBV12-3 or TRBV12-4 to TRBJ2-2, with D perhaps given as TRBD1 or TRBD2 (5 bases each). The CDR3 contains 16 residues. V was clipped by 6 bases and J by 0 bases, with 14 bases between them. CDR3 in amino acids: CASSPGARPNTGELFF. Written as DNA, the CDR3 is TGTGCCAGCAGCCCCGGGGCCAGACCGAACACCGGGGAGCTGTTTTTT.

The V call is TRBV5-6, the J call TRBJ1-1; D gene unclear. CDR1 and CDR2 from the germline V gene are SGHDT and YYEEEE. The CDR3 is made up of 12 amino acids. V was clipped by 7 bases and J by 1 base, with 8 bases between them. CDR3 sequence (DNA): TGTGCCAGCGCACCGGGGAACACTGAAGCTTTCTTT. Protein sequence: CASAPGNTEAFF.

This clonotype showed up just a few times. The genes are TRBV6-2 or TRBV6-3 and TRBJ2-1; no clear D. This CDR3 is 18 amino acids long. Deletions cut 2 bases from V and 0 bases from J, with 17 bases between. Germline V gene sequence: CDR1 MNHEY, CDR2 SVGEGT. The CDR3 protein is CASSYPENRWGSYNEQFF. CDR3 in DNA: TGTGCCAGCAGTTACCCAGAGAATCGGTGGGGCTCCTACAATGAGCAGTTCTTC.